This TCR beta chain was recovered during a study of blood T cell repertoires in COVID-19. Background on the study: Material from acute and convalescent COVID-19 was sourced from the United States, Italy and Spain. T cells, B-cell-depleted T cells, or PBMCs supplied cDNA or gDNA.

Trimming stripped 4 bases from V and 3 bases from J, with 7 bases between. This CDR3 is built from 13 residues. CDR1 is SGHTA and CDR2 is FQGNSA in the germline V gene. Per the original methods: Nucleated cell number was recorded as an estimate derived from reference gene primer amplification. Measured with immunoSEQ multiplex PCR; TCRdb has only the in-frame clones, and not every one. That table furnishes V, J and clone size, whereas the DNA furnished D and trimming. The sample holds under 250,000 clones, more than 75% seen once. Input material: peripheral blood. The receptor comes from a woman aged 55-70 years who had recovered from COVID-19. The V and J genes are TRBV7-2 and TRBJ2-1, with D possibly TRBD2 on 5 matching bases. CDR3 bases: TGTGCCAGCAGCTGGACTGGCTACAATGAGCAGTTCTTC. Its translation: CASSWTGYNEQFF.